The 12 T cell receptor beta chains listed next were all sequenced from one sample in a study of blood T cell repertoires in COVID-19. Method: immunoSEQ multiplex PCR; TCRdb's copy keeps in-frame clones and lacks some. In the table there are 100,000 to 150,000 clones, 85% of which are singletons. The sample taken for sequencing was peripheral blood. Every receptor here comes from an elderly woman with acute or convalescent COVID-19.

The DNA of the CDR3 is TGTGCCATCAGTGGCATCGGCGGGGGGGCGACAGATACGCAGTATTTT. This gives the protein CAISGIGGGATDTQYF. This chain connects TRBV10-3 to TRBJ2-3, with 9 positions matching TRBD2. Trimming at V came to 4 bases and at J to 3 bases, leaving 8 bases not matched to a gene. The germline gives CDR1 ENHRY, CDR2 SYGVKD. This CDR3 comprises 16 residues.

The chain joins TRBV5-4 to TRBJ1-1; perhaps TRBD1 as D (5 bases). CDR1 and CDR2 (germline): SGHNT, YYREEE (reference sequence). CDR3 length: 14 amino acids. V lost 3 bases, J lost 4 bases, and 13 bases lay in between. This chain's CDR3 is CASSSRAGGTEAFF. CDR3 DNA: TGTGCCAGCAGCTCCCGTGCCGGGGGCACTGAAGCTTTCTTT.

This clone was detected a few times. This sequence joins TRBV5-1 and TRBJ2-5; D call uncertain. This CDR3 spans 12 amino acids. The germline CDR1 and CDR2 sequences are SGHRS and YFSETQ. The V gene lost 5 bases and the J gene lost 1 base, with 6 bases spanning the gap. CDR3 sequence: CASRTGQETQYF. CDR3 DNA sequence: TGCGCCAGCAGAACCGGCCAAGAGACCCAGTACTTC.

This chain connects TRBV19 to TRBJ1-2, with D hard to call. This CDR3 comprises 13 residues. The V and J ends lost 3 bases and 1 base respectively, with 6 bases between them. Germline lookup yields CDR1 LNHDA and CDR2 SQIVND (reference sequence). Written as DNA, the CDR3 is TGTGCCAGTAGTATCGTTAGTAACTATGGCTACACCTTC. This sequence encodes CASSIVSNYGYTF.

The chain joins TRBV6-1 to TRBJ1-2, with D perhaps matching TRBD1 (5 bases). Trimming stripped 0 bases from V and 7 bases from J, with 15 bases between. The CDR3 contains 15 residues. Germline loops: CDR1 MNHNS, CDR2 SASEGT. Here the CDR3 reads CASSEAFGGHGGYTF. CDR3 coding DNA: TGTGCCAGCAGTGAAGCGTTCGGGGGTCACGGTGGCTACACCTTC.

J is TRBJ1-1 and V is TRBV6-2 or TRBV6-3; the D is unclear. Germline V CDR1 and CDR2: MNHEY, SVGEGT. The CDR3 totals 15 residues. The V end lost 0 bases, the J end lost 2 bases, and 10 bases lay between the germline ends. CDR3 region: CASSYSNRVNTEAFF. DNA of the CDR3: TGTGCCAGCAGTTACTCAAACCGGGTTAACACTGAAGCTTTCTTT.

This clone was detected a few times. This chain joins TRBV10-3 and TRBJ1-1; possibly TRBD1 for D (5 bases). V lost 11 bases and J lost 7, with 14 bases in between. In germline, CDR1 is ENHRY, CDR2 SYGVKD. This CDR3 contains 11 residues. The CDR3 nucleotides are TGTGCCTCTCGGGGGGTTGGTGAAGCTTTCTTT. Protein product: CASRGVGEAFF.

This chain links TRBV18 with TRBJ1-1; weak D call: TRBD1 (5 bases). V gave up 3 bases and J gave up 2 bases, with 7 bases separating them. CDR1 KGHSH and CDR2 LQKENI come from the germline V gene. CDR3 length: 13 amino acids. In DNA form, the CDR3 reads TGTGCCAGCTCACCCCAGGGAAACACTGAAGCTTTCTTT. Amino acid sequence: CASSPQGNTEAFF. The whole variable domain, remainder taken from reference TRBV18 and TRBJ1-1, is NAGVMQNPRHLVRRRGQEARLRCSPMKGHSHVYWYRQLPEEGLKFMVYLQKENIIDESGMPKERFSAEFPKEGPSILRIQQVVRGDSAAYFCASSPQGNTEAFFGQGTRLTVV.

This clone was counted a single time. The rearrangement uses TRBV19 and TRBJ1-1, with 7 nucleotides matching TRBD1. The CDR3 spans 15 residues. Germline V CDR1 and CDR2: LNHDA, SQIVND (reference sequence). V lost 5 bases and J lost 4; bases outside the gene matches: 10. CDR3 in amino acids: CASSLPRQGITEAFF. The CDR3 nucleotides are TGTGCCAGTAGTCTCCCCCGACAGGGCATCACTGAAGCTTTCTTT.

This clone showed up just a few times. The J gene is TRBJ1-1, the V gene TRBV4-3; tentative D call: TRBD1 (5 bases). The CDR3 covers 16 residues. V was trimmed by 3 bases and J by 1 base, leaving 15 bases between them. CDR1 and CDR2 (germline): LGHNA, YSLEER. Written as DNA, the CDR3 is TGCGCCAGCAGCCAGAATGCATGGGGCGCGAACACTGAAGCTTTCTTT. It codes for CASSQNAWGANTEAFF.

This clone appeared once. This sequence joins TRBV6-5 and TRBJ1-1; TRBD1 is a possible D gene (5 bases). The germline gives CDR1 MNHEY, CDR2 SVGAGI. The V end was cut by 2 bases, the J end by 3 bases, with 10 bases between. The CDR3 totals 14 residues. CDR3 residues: CASSYPGTYTEAFF. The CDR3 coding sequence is TGTGCCAGCAGTTACCCCGGGACTTACACTGAAGCTTTCTTT.

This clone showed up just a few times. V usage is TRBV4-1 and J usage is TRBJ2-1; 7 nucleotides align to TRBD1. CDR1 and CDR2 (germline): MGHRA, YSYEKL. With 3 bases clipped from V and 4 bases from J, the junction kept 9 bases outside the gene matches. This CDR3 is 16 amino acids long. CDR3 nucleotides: TGCGCCAGCAGCCACCCCGGGACAGACAAGTACAATGAGCAGTTCTTC. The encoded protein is CASSHPGTDKYNEQFF.